This entry concerns a single T cell receptor (beta chain). Using immunoSEQ multiplex PCR, the repertoire was profiled, and TCRdb retains in-frame clones only, with some absent. This table holds about 17,000 clones, 55% to 80% found once. Deletions cut 0 bases from V and 7 bases from J, with 4 bases between. There are 12 residues in the CDR3. Germline V CDR1 and CDR2: KGHSH, LQKENI. The data were obtained in a study of cytotoxic CD8 clonotypes in ibrutinib-treated CLL. The rearrangement links TRBV18 to TRBJ2-1; the D is unclear. The starting material was PBMCs, obtained after 12 months of ibrutinib treatment. This TCR was sampled from a human donor with chronic lymphocytic leukemia. The CDR3 coding sequence is TGTGCCAGCTCACCACCGAGTAATGAGCAGTTCTTC. Translated, it gives CASSPPSNEQFF.